This TCR beta chain was sequenced for a study of T cells after yellow fever vaccination. TCRdb used MiXCR to reprocess the 5' RACE reads, holding one entry per CDR3 protein. The sample has about 320,000 distinct CDR3 sequences, 3.5% to 4.5% seen once. The germline V gene encodes CDR1 MNHEY and CDR2 SVGEGT. Losses at the gene ends were 8 bases for V and 5 bases for J; bases not matched to a gene: 12. The CDR3 totals 15 residues. This clonotype was found a few times. The rearrangement joins TRBV6-2 or TRBV6-3 to TRBJ1-1; TRBD1 aligns across 9 bases. The sequencing here drew on PBMCs, taken 15 days after the yellow fever booster vaccination. The TCR comes from a man aged 18-30 years who received the YFV17D yellow fever vaccine. Here the CDR3 reads CASSTGDRVATEAFF. CDR3 nucleotide sequence: TGTGCCAGCTCTACCGGGGACAGGGTGGCAACTGAAGCTTTCTTT.